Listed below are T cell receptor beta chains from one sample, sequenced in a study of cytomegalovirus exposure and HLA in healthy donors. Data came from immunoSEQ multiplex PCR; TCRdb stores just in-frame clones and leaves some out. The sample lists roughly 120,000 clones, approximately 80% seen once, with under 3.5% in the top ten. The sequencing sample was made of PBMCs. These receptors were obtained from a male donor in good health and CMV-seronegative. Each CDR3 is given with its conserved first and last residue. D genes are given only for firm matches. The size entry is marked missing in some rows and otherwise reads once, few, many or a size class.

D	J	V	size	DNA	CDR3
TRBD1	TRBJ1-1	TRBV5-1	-	TGCGCCAGCAGCTTGGAAGGACAGGGGGCCTTAAAGACTGAAGCTTTCTTT	CASSLEGQGALKTEAFF
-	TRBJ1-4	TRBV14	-	TGTGCCAGCAGCCCGTTCGCGGGCGGAAAACTGTTTTTT	CASSPFAGGKLFF
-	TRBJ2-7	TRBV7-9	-	TGTGCCAGCAGCTCCTCTAGGTGGGGGGACGAGCAGTACTTC	CASSSSRWGDEQYF
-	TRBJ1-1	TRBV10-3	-	TGTGCCATCAGTGAGTCGACTTGGGGGGAGGTCGGTGAAGCTTTCTTT	CAISESTWGEVGEAFF
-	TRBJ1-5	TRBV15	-	TGTGCCACCAGCGCCCGACAGGCTAGCAATCAGCCCCAGCATTTT	CATSARQASNQPQHF
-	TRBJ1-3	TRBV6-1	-	TGTGCCAGCAGTGAAGTAGTTTACTCTGGAAACACCATATATTTT	CASSEVVYSGNTIYF
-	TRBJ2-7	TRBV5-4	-	TGTGCCAGCAGCTTGTTCGACAGTTCCTACGAGCAGTACTTC	CASSLFDSSYEQYF
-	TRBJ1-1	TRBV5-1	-	TGCGCCAGCAGCTCCGAGATGAACACTGAAGCTTTCTTT	CASSSEMNTEAFF
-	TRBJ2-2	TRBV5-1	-	TGCGCCAGCAAGGGACTGGACAACACCGGGGAGCTGTTTTTT	CASKGLDNTGELFF
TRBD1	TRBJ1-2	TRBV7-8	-	TGTGCCAGCAGCCCCCGGACAGGGGAAGGCTACACCTTC	CASSPRTGEGYTF
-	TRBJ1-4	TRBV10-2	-	TGCGCCAGCAGTGGAGGATTCGGGAGTGGTGAAAAACTGTTTTTT	CASSGGFGSGEKLFF
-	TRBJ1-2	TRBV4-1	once	TGCGCCAGCAGCCCCCCGGGGTATGGCTACACCTTC	CASSPPGYGYTF
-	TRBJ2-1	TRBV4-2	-	TGTGCCAGCAGCCAAGATGTGCTAGCAGAGAACAATGAGCAGTTCTTC	CASSQDVLAENNEQFF
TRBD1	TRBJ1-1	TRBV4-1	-	TGCGCCAGCAGCCAAGGACAGGGTCGTCGTGAGAACACTGAAGCTTTCTTT	CASSQGQGRRENTEAFF
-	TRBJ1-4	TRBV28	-	TGTGCCAGCAGTTTAGACGGACAGCGGAAACTGTTTTTT	CASSLDGQRKLFF
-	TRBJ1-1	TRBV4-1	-	TGCGCCAGCAGCCAAGGGGAGAGGGACACTGAAGCTTTCTTT	CASSQGERDTEAFF
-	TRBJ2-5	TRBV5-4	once	TGTGCCAGCAGCGCCGGCGGGGCGCAAGAGACCCAGTACTTC	CASSAGGAQETQYF
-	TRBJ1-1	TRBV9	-	TGTGCCAGCAGCGGGGGGCTAGGCCATGAAGCTTTCTTT	CASSGGLGHEAFF